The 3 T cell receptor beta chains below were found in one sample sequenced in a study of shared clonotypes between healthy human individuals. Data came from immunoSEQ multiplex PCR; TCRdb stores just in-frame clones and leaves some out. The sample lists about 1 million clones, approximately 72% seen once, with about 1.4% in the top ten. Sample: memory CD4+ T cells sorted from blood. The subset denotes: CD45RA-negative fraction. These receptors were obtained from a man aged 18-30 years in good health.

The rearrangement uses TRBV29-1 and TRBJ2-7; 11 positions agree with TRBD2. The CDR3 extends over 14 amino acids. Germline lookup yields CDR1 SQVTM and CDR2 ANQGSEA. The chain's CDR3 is CNVAGTSGTYEQYF. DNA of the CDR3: TGCAACGTCGCCGGGACTAGCGGTACCTACGAGCAGTACTTC.

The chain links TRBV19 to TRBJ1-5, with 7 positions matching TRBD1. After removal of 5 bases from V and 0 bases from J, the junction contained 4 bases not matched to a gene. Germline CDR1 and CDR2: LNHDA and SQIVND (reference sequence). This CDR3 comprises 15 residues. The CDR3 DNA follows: TGTGCCAGTAGTGGGCCAGGGGGTAGCAATCAGCCCCAGCATTTT. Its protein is CASSGPGGSNQPQHF.

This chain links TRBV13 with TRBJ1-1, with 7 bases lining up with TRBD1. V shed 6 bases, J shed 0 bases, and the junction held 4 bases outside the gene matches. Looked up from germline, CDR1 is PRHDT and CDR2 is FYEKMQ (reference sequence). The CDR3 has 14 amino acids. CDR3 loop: CASRPDRVNTEAFF. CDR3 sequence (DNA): TGTGCCAGCAGACCAGACAGGGTGAACACTGAAGCTTTCTTT.